These T cell receptor beta chains were read from a single sample in a study of shared clonotypes between healthy human individuals. The table came from immunoSEQ multiplex PCR; TCRdb's copy has only in-frame clones and leaves some out. The sample has about 2.3 million clones; approximately 90% are singletons. The specimen was naive CD4+ T cells from PBMCs. The receptor set was obtained from a man younger than 30 in good health. Some clones in this sample may be carry-over from other donors' samples. The CDR3 runs from the conserved cysteine through the conserved F or W. Each record gives: J gene, clone size, D gene, V gene, CDR3 length, CDR3 DNA, CDR3 protein. A D gene is named only where the DNA matches it firmly. For some rows the clone size is stated as once, few or many, or as a class when expanded; others skip it.

j_gene: TRBJ2-7; abundance: -; d_gene: TRBD1; v_gene: TRBV9; len: 20; CDR3nt: TGTGCCAGCAGCCCCCGTCCGGACAGGGCCTTCGCACGGATTTTCTCCGAGCAGTACTTC; CDR3aa: CASSPRPDRAFARIFSEQYF
j_gene: TRBJ2-4; abundance: once; d_gene: -; v_gene: TRBV5-6; len: 16; CDR3nt: TGTGCCAGCAGCTTTGTTTGGACCGCAGCCAAAAACATTCAGTACTTC; CDR3aa: CASSFVWTAAKNIQYF
j_gene: TRBJ2-1; abundance: -; d_gene: -; v_gene: TRBV20-1; len: 11; CDR3nt: TGCAGTGCTGGGTGGGGCGATGAGCAGTTCTTC; CDR3aa: CSAGWGDEQFF
j_gene: TRBJ1-2; abundance: -; d_gene: -; v_gene: TRBV29-1; len: 14; CDR3nt: TGCAGCGTTGAAGCGACCGGGACGCCTTATGGCTACACCTTC; CDR3aa: CSVEATGTPYGYTF
j_gene: TRBJ2-7; abundance: -; d_gene: -; v_gene: TRBV11-2; len: 14; CDR3nt: TGTGCCAGCAGCCTCCACAGCTTATCCTACGAGCAGTACTTC; CDR3aa: CASSLHSLSYEQYF
j_gene: TRBJ1-1; abundance: few; d_gene: -; v_gene: TRBV7-2; len: 14; CDR3nt: TGTGCCAGCAGCTTATTAGGCATGAACACTGAAGCTTTCTTT; CDR3aa: CASSLLGMNTEAFF
j_gene: TRBJ2-5; abundance: -; d_gene: -; v_gene: TRBV28; len: 15; CDR3nt: TGTGCCAGCAGACTGAGTGGGGGCGGGAGAAAGACCCAGTACTTC; CDR3aa: CASRLSGGGRKTQYF
j_gene: TRBJ2-1; abundance: -; d_gene: -; v_gene: TRBV7-3; len: 15; CDR3nt: TGTGCCAGCAGCGTACAGGGAGAATCCTACAATGAGCAGTTCTTC; CDR3aa: CASSVQGESYNEQFF
j_gene: TRBJ2-7; abundance: -; d_gene: -; v_gene: TRBV11-3; len: 14; CDR3nt: TGTGCCAGCAGCTTGGGTGGCGGGGCCTACGAGCAGTACTTC; CDR3aa: CASSLGGGAYEQYF
j_gene: TRBJ2-7; abundance: -; d_gene: TRBD1; v_gene: TRBV7-9; len: 16; CDR3nt: TGTGCCAGCAGCTTTCTTGCGGGACAGGGGACCTACGAGCAGTACTTC; CDR3aa: CASSFLAGQGTYEQYF
j_gene: TRBJ1-1; abundance: -; d_gene: TRBD1; v_gene: TRBV28; len: 16; CDR3nt: TGTGCCAGCAGTTTTTTGGTGGGGACAGGCCGAGCTGAAGCTTTCTTT; CDR3aa: CASSFLVGTGRAEAFF
j_gene: TRBJ2-2; abundance: -; d_gene: -; v_gene: TRBV5-1; len: 15; CDR3nt: TGCGCCAGCAGCTACATAACAGGGTACACCGGGGAGCTGTTTTTT; CDR3aa: CASSYITGYTGELFF
j_gene: TRBJ2-1; abundance: -; d_gene: TRBD2; v_gene: TRBV19; len: 15; CDR3nt: TGTGCCAGTAGTGAGGGTCTAGCGGGAGGCAATGAGCAGTTCTTC; CDR3aa: CASSEGLAGGNEQFF
j_gene: TRBJ2-6; abundance: -; d_gene: TRBD1; v_gene: TRBV28; len: 18; CDR3nt: TGTGCCAGCAGTTCAATAACAGGGGGCGCAGGTGGGGCCAACGTCCTGACTTTC; CDR3aa: CASSSITGGAGGANVLTF
j_gene: TRBJ2-1; abundance: -; d_gene: TRBD2; v_gene: TRBV7-2; len: 16; CDR3nt: TGTGCCAGCAGCTTAGGGACTAGCGGAATTTACAATGAGCAGTTCTTC; CDR3aa: CASSLGTSGIYNEQFF
j_gene: TRBJ2-7; abundance: -; d_gene: TRBD2; v_gene: TRBV4-1; len: 15; CDR3nt: TGCGCCAGCAGCCCCCGACTAGCGTACTTGGGGGAGCAGTACTTC; CDR3aa: CASSPRLAYLGEQYF
j_gene: TRBJ2-7; abundance: -; d_gene: TRBD2; v_gene: TRBV5-1; len: 14; CDR3nt: TGCGCCAGCAGCCCTGCTAGCGGTTCCTACGAGCAGTACTTC; CDR3aa: CASSPASGSYEQYF
j_gene: TRBJ2-1; abundance: -; d_gene: -; v_gene: TRBV18; len: 14; CDR3nt: TGTGCCAGCTCACCATCCGGCGGCTACAATGAGCAGTTCTTC; CDR3aa: CASSPSGGYNEQFF
j_gene: TRBJ2-7; abundance: -; d_gene: -; v_gene: TRBV29-1; len: 13; CDR3nt: TGCAGCGTTAGGGCAGGGCCTTACTACGAGCAGTACTTC; CDR3aa: CSVRAGPYYEQYF
j_gene: TRBJ2-1; abundance: -; d_gene: TRBD2; v_gene: TRBV4-2; len: 16; CDR3nt: TGTGCCAGCAGCCAAGGATCAGCGGGAGGTTCAGATGAGCAGTTCTTC; CDR3aa: CASSQGSAGGSDEQFF
j_gene: TRBJ1-5; abundance: -; d_gene: TRBD1; v_gene: TRBV28; len: 13; CDR3nt: TGTGCCAGCAGGACAGGGAACAATCAGCCCCAGCATTTT; CDR3aa: CASRTGNNQPQHF
j_gene: TRBJ2-1; abundance: -; d_gene: TRBD2; v_gene: TRBV2; len: 14; CDR3nt: TGTGCCAGCACCCTGGGGACTAGCGGGACCGAGCAGTTCTTC; CDR3aa: CASTLGTSGTEQFF
j_gene: TRBJ2-7; abundance: -; d_gene: -; v_gene: TRBV14; len: 14; CDR3nt: TGTGCCAGCAGCCAAGTAGTGGGCGGGCTCGAGCAGTACTTC; CDR3aa: CASSQVVGGLEQYF
j_gene: TRBJ1-1; abundance: -; d_gene: -; v_gene: TRBV19; len: 13; CDR3nt: TGTGCCAGTATGCTAAGGGGGAACACTGAAGCTTTCTTT; CDR3aa: CASMLRGNTEAFF
j_gene: TRBJ1-2; abundance: -; d_gene: TRBD1; v_gene: TRBV29-1; len: 14; CDR3nt: TGCAGCGTGGGCCGATCAGGGGGCCACTATGGCTACACCTTC; CDR3aa: CSVGRSGGHYGYTF
j_gene: TRBJ2-1; abundance: -; d_gene: -; v_gene: TRBV4-3; len: 15; CDR3nt: TGCGCCAGCAGCCAAGTGGGGTCGGCGAGGGACGAGCAGTTCTTC; CDR3aa: CASSQVGSARDEQFF
j_gene: TRBJ2-1; abundance: -; d_gene: -; v_gene: TRBV7-6; len: 14; CDR3nt: TGTGCCAGCAGCTTAGACCACTCCTACAATGAGCAGTTCTTC; CDR3aa: CASSLDHSYNEQFF
j_gene: TRBJ2-5; abundance: -; d_gene: -; v_gene: TRBV2; len: 12; CDR3nt: TGTGCCAGCAGTCAGGCCTTACAGACCCAGTACTTC; CDR3aa: CASSQALQTQYF
j_gene: TRBJ1-4; abundance: few; d_gene: -; v_gene: TRBV7-8; len: 16; CDR3nt: TGTGCCAGCAGCGGTGAGACCCTTGCAACTAATGAAAAACTGTTTTTT; CDR3aa: CASSGETLATNEKLFF
j_gene: TRBJ2-7; abundance: -; d_gene: TRBD2; v_gene: TRBV7-3; len: 14; CDR3nt: TGTGCCAGCAGCCCTCGGACTAGCTCCTACGAGCAGTACTTC; CDR3aa: CASSPRTSSYEQYF
j_gene: TRBJ2-7; abundance: -; d_gene: -; v_gene: TRBV6-1; len: 14; CDR3nt: TGTGCCAGCAGTGACCGGGCGTACGAATACGAGCAGTACTTC; CDR3aa: CASSDRAYEYEQYF